A single T cell receptor (beta chain) is shown here with its context. The antigen is not known. The CDR3 extends over 18 amino acids. The germline V gene encodes CDR1 MNHNS and CDR2 SASEGT. Deletions cut 3 bases from V and 1 base from J, with 19 bases between. The assay was immunoSEQ multiplex PCR, and TCRdb's table has in-frame clones only and misses some. The table has over 90,000 clones, roughly 93% seen once; the top ten hold approximately 1%. This entry comes from a study of graft-versus-host responses after intestinal transplantation. Background on the study: Recipients were given multivisceral, liver-intestinal, or isolated intestinal transplants. Anti-thymocyte globulin induction, then tacrolimus and steroids for around 3 years, went to all recipients. Study findings and constraints: Recipient marrow contained GvH clones, some of which appeared first in ileum or blood. Some patients had graft-donor T cell macrochimerism. In their allografts, the ratios of graft-versus-host to host-versus-graft T cell clones were high.

The V call is TRBV6-1, the J call TRBJ1-3, with unresolved D. The material sequenced was unstimulated CD8+ T cells sorted from spleen or lymph node cells, taken before intestinal transplant. The source is a human donor who received an intestinal transplant. The CDR3 DNA reads as TGTGCCAGCAGTGATCTGGATAAAGGGCTCAGATCTGGAAACACCATATATTTT. This sequence encodes CASSDLDKGLRSGNTIYF.